One sample yielded the 23 T cell receptor beta chains listed below, sequenced in a study of cytomegalovirus exposure and HLA in healthy donors. Both 60 Vbeta primers and 13 Jbeta primers went into the PCR. TCRdb's table, derived via immunoSEQ multiplex PCR, lists solely in-frame clones and lacks some. The table lists roughly 130,000 clones, around three quarters of them singletons, with 5.3% in the top ten. Sequenced material: PBMCs. The receptors come from a man aged 30 to 45 in good health and CMV-seronegative.

This chain joins TRBV5-1 and TRBJ2-5; 7 bases are a match to TRBD1. V lost 2 bases and J lost 3; bases outside the gene matches: 4. The CDR3 runs to 14 residues. CDR1 is SGHRS and CDR2 is YFSETQ in the germline V gene. This chain's CDR3 is CASSLGGTEETQYF. DNA of the CDR3: TGCGCCAGCAGCTTAGGTGGGACAGAAGAGACCCAGTACTTC.

The chain carries TRBV7-3 and TRBJ2-5, with TRBD2 as a possible D gene (6 bases). V dropped 0 bases and J dropped 5 bases, with 13 bases sitting between them. CDR3 length: 15 amino acids. Germline-derived CDR1 and CDR2 are SGHTA and FQGTGA. The CDR3 sequence: CASSLTPERVETQYF. DNA for the CDR3: TGTGCCAGCAGCTTAACGCCCGAGCGGGTGGAGACCCAGTACTTC.

The chain couples TRBV7-8 to TRBJ1-1; tentative D call: TRBD1 (5 bases). Trimming pared 1 base from V and 4 bases from J, leaving 13 bases between. CDR1 and CDR2 (germline): SGHVS, FQNEAQ. The CDR3 consists of 15 residues. CDR3: CASSLDAPGRTEAFF. In DNA, the CDR3 is TGTGCCAGCAGCTTAGATGCCCCAGGGCGCACTGAAGCTTTCTTT.

The genes are TRBV7-6 and TRBJ2-6, with TRBD1 identical over 8 bases. There are 19 residues in the CDR3. The junction had 13 bases not matched to a gene; V was cut back by 4 bases and J by 2 bases. Germline assignment: CDR1 SGHVS and CDR2 FNYEAQ. In DNA, the CDR3 is TGTGCCAGCAGCTCCCTCGGCGGACAGGGTAGGGCTGGGGCCAACGTCCTGACTTTC. Amino acids: CASSSLGGQGRAGANVLTF.

The V call is TRBV5-1, the J call TRBJ1-1; TRBD1 matches 9 bases. J was trimmed by 5 bases and V by 4 bases; bases with no gene match: 6. From germline, CDR1 is SGHRS and CDR2 YFSETQ. The CDR3 has 14 residues. The CDR3 region is CASSPQGARTEAFF. In nucleotides, the CDR3 is TGCGCCAGCAGCCCACAGGGGGCGCGGACTGAAGCTTTCTTT.

Comments on this clone: The junction and the germline gene differ at one end; a read error may be behind it. The V and J genes are TRBV7-9 and TRBJ2-7; no reliable D call. The germline V gene encodes CDR1 SEHNR and CDR2 FQNEAQ (reference sequence). The length of the CDR3 is 16 residues. The DNA for the CDR3 is TGTTCCAGCAGCTTATCGGTCAGCGAGCCCTCCTACGAGCAGTACTTC. Protein product: CSSSLSVSEPSYEQYF.

Note on this clone: Different DNA sequences within this sample yield the same CDR3. The chain joins TRBV6-5 to TRBJ2-3; the D is unclear. Trimming took 2 bases from V and 1 from J, leaving 4 bases between them. The CDR3 extends over 13 amino acids. Per germline, CDR1 MNHEY and CDR2 SVGAGI. The CDR3 here is CASSYPGTDTQYF. The CDR3 nucleotides are TGTGCCAGCAGTTACCCGGGCACAGATACGCAGTATTTT.

The V and J genes are TRBV6-5 and TRBJ1-4; D is perhaps TRBD1 (6 bases). Trimming pared 2 bases from V and 8 bases from J, leaving 12 bases between. CDR3 size: 14 residues. Germline V lookup: CDR1 MNHEY, CDR2 SVGAGI. CDR3 DNA sequence: TGTGCCAGCAGTTACAGGACAGTCGGGGAAAAACTGTTTTTT. Its translation: CASSYRTVGEKLFF.

By share, this clone counts as large. V and J are TRBV28 and TRBJ1-1, with D unresolved. The CDR3 consists of 15 residues. Germline assignment: CDR1 MDHEN and CDR2 SYDVKM. Trimming removed 2 bases from V and 3 bases from J, with 13 bases in between. CDR3 sequence reads: CASSLRGLWDTEAFF. CDR3 nucleotides: TGTGCCAGCAGTTTACGAGGATTATGGGACACTGAAGCTTTCTTT.

The chain has TRBV4-1 and TRBJ1-1; TRBD1 might be the D (5 bases). Per the germline V gene, CDR1 is MGHRA and CDR2 is YSYEKL. The CDR3 loop spans 15 amino acids. The V end lost 4 bases, the J end lost 7 bases, and 19 bases lay between the germline ends. The DNA for the CDR3 is TGCGCCAGCAGCCGCTTGGGGCGGCTAATGGTTGAAGCTTTCTTT. Protein sequence: CASSRLGRLMVEAFF.

Comments on this clone: Since the CDR3 does not end with the conserved phenylalanine or tryptophan, this likely comes from a read error. The chain joins TRBV6-5 to TRBJ2-7; D may be TRBD1 (6 bases). The CDR3 totals 14 residues. The germline gives CDR1 MNHEY, CDR2 SVGAGI. Trimming shortened V by 2 bases and J by 2 bases, and 10 bases separated the two germline ends. CDR3 in DNA: TGTGCCAGCAGTTACGGGACACCAGCCTACGAGCAGTACTCC. Translation gives CASSYGTPAYEQYS.

This rearrangement joins TRBV29-1 to TRBJ2-2, with TRBD1 matching 9 bases. Trimming cost V 5 bases and J 0 bases; bases outside gene matches: 7. This CDR3 contains 16 residues. CDR1 is SQVTM, CDR2 ANQGSEA, per germline. CDR3 loop: CSVKGTGITNTGELFF. As DNA, the CDR3 is TGCAGCGTTAAAGGGACAGGGATTACGAACACCGGGGAGCTGTTTTTT.

The chain is built from TRBV7-2 and TRBJ2-7; D is unresolved. V gave up 6 bases and J gave up 3 bases, with 15 bases separating them. This CDR3 region has 14 residues. Germline CDR1 and CDR2: SGHTA and FQGNSA. CDR3 DNA sequence: TGTGCCAGCAGTCCCGAGCTACGCCACTACGAGCAGTACTTC. Translated: CASSPELRHYEQYF.

This chain joins TRBV28 and TRBJ1-3; 7 nucleotides agree with TRBD1. V gave up 5 bases and J gave up 4 bases; unmatched junction bases: 14. This CDR3 comprises 17 residues. Germline assignment: CDR1 MDHEN and CDR2 SYDVKM. The CDR3 bases are TGTGCCAGCAGTCTAGGGGGCCAAATCTACGACGGAAACACCATATATTTT. Translation: CASSLGGQIYDGNTIYF.

The rearrangement links TRBV29-1 to TRBJ2-7; 11 bases are shared with TRBD2. J was trimmed by 4 bases and V by 2 bases; bases with no gene match: 13. Germline V gene lookup returns CDR1 SQVTM and CDR2 ANQGSEA. CDR3 size: 17 residues. The CDR3 bases are TGCAGCGTTGAATCAGAGGGGTGGACTAGCGGGCCGTACGAGCAGTACTTC. As protein: CSVESEGWTSGPYEQYF.

The chain is built from TRBV6-6 and TRBJ2-5; D ambiguous. The ends were cut back, 0 bases at V and 1 base at J, with 9 bases in the middle. Germline CDR1 is MNHNY and CDR2 is SVGAGI (reference sequence). This CDR3 region has 15 residues. This CDR3 reads CASSYSQVGQETQYF. The CDR3 nucleotides read TGTGCCAGCAGTTACTCGCAGGTCGGCCAAGAGACCCAGTACTTC.

This chain connects TRBV14 to TRBJ1-1; 8 bases agree with TRBD1. From germline, CDR1 is SGHDN and CDR2 FVKESK. The CDR3 covers 16 residues. The V and J ends lost 3 bases and 0 bases, in that order; junction bases with no gene match: 6. The chain's CDR3 is CASSHRQGSVNTEAFF. CDR3 nucleotide sequence: TGTGCCAGCAGCCACCGACAGGGGAGTGTGAACACTGAAGCTTTCTTT.

The chain uses TRBV5-4 and TRBJ1-1, with D possibly matching TRBD1 (6 bases). CDR1 is SGHNT and CDR2 is YYREEE in the germline V gene (reference sequence). Between the trimmed V and J ends, which lost 1 base and 4 bases, there was a span of 14 bases. This CDR3 is built from 15 residues. The CDR3 protein is CASSLFTGLGTEAFF. In DNA form, the CDR3 reads TGTGCCAGCAGCTTGTTCACAGGGCTGGGCACTGAAGCTTTCTTT.

Regarding this clone: One end of the junction does not line up with germline, which may come from a read error. The chain recombines TRBV30 with TRBJ2-3, with a weak D call TRBD2 (5 bases). The CDR3 loop spans 13 amino acids. Germline-derived CDR1 and CDR2 are GTSNPN and SVGIG (reference sequence). The CDR3 sequence: CAGSVRVTDTQYF. The CDR3 nucleotides read TGTGCCGGGAGTGTACGAGTCACAGATACGCAGTATTTT.

The chain uses TRBV11-2 and TRBJ1-3; 7 positions agree with TRBD1. Trimming removed 5 bases from V and 4 bases from J; junction bases left unmatched: 5. Germline lookup yields CDR1 SGHAT and CDR2 FQNNGV. CDR3 length: 14 amino acids. The CDR3: CASSKGGSGNTIYF. In DNA form, the CDR3 reads TGTGCCAGCAGCAAAGGGGGCTCCGGAAACACCATATATTTT.

This clone occurred once. Here the CDR3 DNA reads TGTGCCAGCAGCTTGGGGGGGGCGCGGGCTTTCTTT. Amino acid sequence: CASSLGGARAFF. V gene TRBV7-9 combines with J gene TRBJ1-1; a weak D match, TRBD1 (6 bases). The CDR3 is 12 residues long. CDR1 is SEHNR, CDR2 FQNEAQ, per germline (reference sequence). With 3 bases removed from V and 11 bases from J, the gap between germline ends came to 13 bases.

This clone has just a few counts. The chain links TRBV6-5 to TRBJ1-2, with D possibly being TRBD1 (6 bases). The CDR3 contains 13 residues. V lost 3 bases and J 6 bases, leaving 11 bases between the germline ends. In germline, CDR1 is MNHEY, CDR2 SVGAGI. CDR3 in DNA: TGTGCCAGCAGTTATTACAGGGTAGATGGCTACACCTTC. It codes for CASSYYRVDGYTF.

This chain joins TRBV27 and TRBJ1-5, with a possible D match to TRBD1 (6 bases). This CDR3 spans 12 amino acids. V was clipped by 9 bases and J by 10 bases, with 16 bases between them. The germline CDR1 and CDR2 sequences are MNHEY and SMNVEV (reference sequence). CDR3 region: CASWTAFGPQHF. CDR3 sequence (DNA): TGTGCCAGTTGGACAGCTTTCGGACCCCAGCATTTT.